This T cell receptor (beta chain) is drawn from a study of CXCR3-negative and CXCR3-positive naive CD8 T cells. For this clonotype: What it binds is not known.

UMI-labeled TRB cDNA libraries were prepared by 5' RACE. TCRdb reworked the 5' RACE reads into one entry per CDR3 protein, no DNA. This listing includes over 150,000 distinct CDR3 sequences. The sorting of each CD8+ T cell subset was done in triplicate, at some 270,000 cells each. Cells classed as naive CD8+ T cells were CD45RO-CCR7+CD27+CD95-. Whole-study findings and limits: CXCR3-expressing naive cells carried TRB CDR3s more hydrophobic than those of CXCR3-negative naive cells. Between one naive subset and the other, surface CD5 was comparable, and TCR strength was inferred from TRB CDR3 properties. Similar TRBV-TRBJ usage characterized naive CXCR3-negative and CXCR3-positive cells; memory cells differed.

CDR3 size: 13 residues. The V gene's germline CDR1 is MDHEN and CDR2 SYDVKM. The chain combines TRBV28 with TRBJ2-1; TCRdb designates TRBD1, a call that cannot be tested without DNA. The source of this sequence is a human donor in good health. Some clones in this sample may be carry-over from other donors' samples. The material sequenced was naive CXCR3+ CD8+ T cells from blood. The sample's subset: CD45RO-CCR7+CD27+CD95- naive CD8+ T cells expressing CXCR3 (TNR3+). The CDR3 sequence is CASSIDRDNEQFF.